This TCR beta chain was found in a study of T cell responses to AZD1222 COVID-19 vaccine (dated by TCRdb to the early 2020s). About the investigation overall: A total of just over 230 trial participants underwent TCR sequencing, of whom about 210 had received two doses of AZD1222 and around 25 had received two doses of the MenACWY control vaccine. Trial participants were enrolled by age into subgroups of 18-55, 56-69 and 70-plus years, and approximately 150, 30 and 60 TCR-sequenced participants, respectively, were included in these subgroups. Study-level results and caveats: Conclusions about previously exposed vaccinees are limited because only a handful of AZD1222 recipients were SARS-CoV-2 seropositive at baseline. Participants were mostly white British and included more females than males, and it was suggested by the authors that clonal diversity may have been underestimated. Spike-specific TCR breadth and depth rose significantly after two AZD1222 doses compared with day 0 and with MenACWY recipients. Epitopes outside the regions mutated in the B.1.351 and B.1.1.7 variants were reportedly recognized by nearly half of the unique spike-specific TCRs. In the small 56-69-year group, the increase in depth fell short of significance, most likely because of low power. No day 14 peak-response samples were available, so repertoires were characterized only after the peak T cell response. CD4 TCRs associated with the vaccine covered the entire spike protein, and the dominant responses were in regions 160-218 and 743-854.

The label giving this sample's time point can be read as: about 28 days (+/-7) after the second vaccine dose. AZD1222 recipients with second doses at about 4 weeks or about 12 weeks were pooled, because spike-specific TCR depth and breadth did not differ between schedules. Samples from vaccinated people were obtained from the UK trials COV001 and COV002, which included a single-blind randomized controlled phase 2/3 trial of AZD1222 (ChAdOx1 nCoV-19) in healthy adults. For TCRbeta chain sequencing, PBMC samples were collected from trial participants at day 0 and at day 28 after the second dose. Comments on this clone: The antigen it recognizes is unknown. Base qualities are not recorded, but no much larger clone differs from it by a single base.

Trimming accounts for 3 bases at V and 2 bases at J, while the number of junction bases matched to no gene is 1. The CDR3 spans 15 residues, from the cysteine through the phenylalanine. Of the read, only the CDR3 DNA is kept; its 45 bases are in frame from base 1. From a lookup of the germline V gene, CDR1 and CDR2 are LGHNA and YSLEER. The CDR3 regions of human TCRbeta chains were subjected to immunosequencing. In the source study's methods: Repertoire TCRs were checked for matches against a reference library of SARS-CoV-2-specific TCRs that had been generated using the MIRA antigen-specificity platform. Breadth was defined as the fraction of unique TCRs that were SARS-CoV-2-associated, and depth was defined as the fraction of total T cells that were SARS-CoV-2-associated. Using the MIRA data, each spike-specific TCR was mapped to the spike region that the TCR reacts to and placed in a CD4 or CD8 class. Log10-transformed breadth and depth values were compared by one-way ANOVA with Sidak's multiple comparisons tests. This immuneACCESS table, as held by TCRdb, lists in-frame sequences with V and J called but not all clones. Of the missing ones, under half trace to an unresolved V gene in checked studies; the others have no known cause. V, J and clone size are those of that table, while D and trimming were read from the DNA. This sample holds roughly 120,000 clones; 85% to 90% were observed only once. The biggest ten clones account for 4.4% of the sample.

The receptor chain draws on TRBV4-3 and TRBJ2-3, with TRBD2 matching 11 junction bases. This TCR came from an adult who received the AZD1222 COVID-19 vaccine. This specimen consisted of peripheral blood, obtained 28 days after the second AZD1222 dose. The nucleotide sequence is TGCGCCAGCAGCCAGACTAGCGGGGCCACAGATACGCAGTATTTT. Translated, this is CASSQTSGATDTQYF.